This TCR beta chain was obtained from a study of vaccination and CD4 T cells after COVID-19. Study-level information: Post-COVID sampling occurred a median approximately 100 days after diagnosis (range 35 to 161).

Study-wide findings and caveats: Within the convalescent patients, spike mono-reactivity was found in 304 of 307 vaccine-specific clones. Median numbers of SARS-CoV-2-reactive clonotypes increased from 21 to 38 (not a significant change).

Regarding treatment: roughly 11-day PBMC culture with coronavirus spike peptide pools or control peptides (ViraFEST assay). Cultured CD4+ T cell DNA underwent sequencing with the Oncomine TCR Beta short-read assay. Genomic DNA from cultured CD4+ T cells was extracted. MiXCR was run by TCRdb on the PCR reads, yielding one entry per CDR3 protein. Of 3,200 or so distinct CDR3 sequences in the sample, about 80% are singletons; the top ten hold about 26%. On this clonotype: Antigen unknown.

V lost 4 bases and J lost 1, with 17 bases in between. The CDR3 contains 16 residues. The V gene's germline CDR1 is DFQATT and CDR2 SNEGSKA (reference sequence). The J gene is TRBJ1-5, the V gene TRBV20-1; D unresolved. The source is a human donor who had recovered from COVID-19. The sample consisted of CD4+ T cells from blood, cultured in vitro. CDR3: CSATLPTGSSNQPQHF. CDR3 DNA: TGCAGTGCTACCTTACCGACCGGGAGCAGCAATCAGCCCCAGCATTTT.